This T cell receptor beta chain was observed in a study of cytomegalovirus exposure and HLA in healthy donors. Overall study findings and caveats: Later analysis demonstrated an association between a missense DCLRE1C variant and TCR beta V- and J-gene trimming. It was shown in a later analysis that HLA-associated TCR beta chains were more clonally expanded than other, equally common chains. A later analysis found that most CMV-associated TCR beta chains appeared HLA-restricted.

This clone was seen once. Its antigen is not known. PCR used 60 Vbeta primers and 13 Jbeta primers. Using immunoSEQ multiplex PCR, the repertoire was profiled, and TCRdb retains in-frame clones only, with some absent. The table records 150,000 to 200,000 clones, over 70% of them present only once. Donors counted as nominally healthy when sampled, yet unrecorded immune exposures were likely. CDR3 length: 15 amino acids. CDR1 LNHDA and CDR2 SQIVND come from the germline V gene (reference sequence). V was shortened by 3 bases and J by 0 bases, with 11 bases between the two germline ends. The rearrangement uses TRBV19 and TRBJ1-1; D may be TRBD1 (5 bases). The material sequenced was PBMCs. The receptor's source is a woman aged 40 to 50 in good health and CMV-seronegative. The CDR3 DNA is TGTGCCAGTAGTATTCCGAGACAGATGAACACTGAAGCTTTCTTT. Translating gives CASSIPRQMNTEAFF.